This T cell receptor (beta chain) was captured in a study of technical replicates of blood from a few donors. TCRdb's copy holds only in-frame clones and misses some; the assay was immunoSEQ multiplex PCR. The sample consists of some 87,000 clones, 92% of them appearing once. J lost 1 base, V lost 5 bases, and 4 bases had no gene match. The CDR3 covers 14 residues. CDR1 is MGHRA and CDR2 is YSYEKL in the germline V gene. Material: T cells isolated from PBMCs. The origin of this receptor is a human donor in good health. The chain combines TRBV4-1 with TRBJ2-7; 8 bases fit TRBD1. Written as DNA, the CDR3 is TGCGCCAGCAGCTATACAGGGGGATCCTACGAGCAGTACTTC. Protein sequence: CASSYTGGSYEQYF.